The 3 T cell receptor beta chains in this list originate from one sample, sequenced in a study of cytomegalovirus exposure and HLA in healthy donors (TCRdb year 2017). Library preparation was by the immunoSEQ multiplex PCR assay. For the multiplex PCR, a mixture combining 60 forward primers for TCR Vbeta segments and 13 reverse primers for TCR Jbeta segments was used. TCRdb carries this immuneACCESS record with in-frame sequences only. Its versions omit some clonotypes, under half of them owing to an unresolved V gene in the studies checked, with the rest unexplained. In this sample's table one finds 100,000 to 150,000 clones. Of the sample, about 1.5% falls within the top ten clones. Sequences were obtained from PBMCs. The receptor source for this set is a woman in her forties in good health and CMV-seropositive.

The chain links TRBV9 to TRBJ2-7; 11 bases align to TRBD1. The CDR3 runs to 14 residues. Germline V lookup: CDR1 SGDLS, CDR2 YYNGEE. V lost 4 bases, J lost 3 bases, and 3 bases stayed unmatched. CDR3 sequence: CASSLGQGGYEQYF. The CDR3 coding sequence is TGTGCCAGCAGCCTGGGACAGGGGGGCTACGAGCAGTACTTC.

The J gene is TRBJ2-7, the V gene TRBV28; TRBD1 is a possible D gene (6 bases). The CDR3 length is 12 residues. The V and J ends lost 5 bases and 2 bases respectively, with 7 bases between them. CDR1 and CDR2 from the germline V gene are MDHEN and SYDVKM. In nucleotides, the CDR3 is TGTGCCAGCAGTAGGGGGACCTACGAGCAGTACTTC. Translation gives CASSRGTYEQYF. Using reference TRBV28 and TRBJ2-7 for the parts outside the CDR3, the full variable domain is DVKVTQSSRYLVKRTGEKVFLECVQDMDHENMFWYRQDPGLGLRLIYFSYDVKMKEKGDIPEGYSVSREKKERFSLILESASTNQTSMYLCASSRGTYEQYFGPGTRLTVT.

The V and J genes are TRBV9 and TRBJ2-1; 7 bases agree with TRBD2. V was clipped by 0 bases and J by 5 bases; unmatched bases: 8. Germline values: CDR1 SGDLS, CDR2 YYNGEE. The CDR3 consists of 16 residues. CDR3 protein: CASSVVMGGGNNEQFF. For the CDR3, the DNA is TGTGCCAGCAGCGTAGTAATGGGGGGGGGTAACAATGAGCAGTTCTTC. Looking up the rest from reference TRBV9 and TRBJ2-1 gives the full variable domain: DSGVTQTPKHLITATGQRVTLRCSPRSGDLSVYWYQQSLDQGLQFLIQYYNGEERAKGNILERFSAQQFPDLHSELNLSSLELGDSALYFCASSVVMGGGNNEQFFGPGTRLTVL.